This T cell receptor beta chain is from a study of T cell responses to AZD1222 COVID-19 vaccine. Study-level findings and limits: The sample set comprised mostly white British donors with more females, and clonal diversity was possibly underestimated. Across the whole spike, CD4 TCRs peaked at regions 160-218 and 743-854. Only six or seven AZD1222 recipients tested seropositive at baseline.

The V gene end was trimmed by 3 bases and the J gene end by 1 base; junction bases not matched to a gene: 4. The CDR3 consists of 15 residues. Germline loops: CDR1 LNHDA, CDR2 SQIVND (reference sequence). Produced via immunoSEQ multiplex PCR; TCRdb's table is partial and in-frame only. Seen here are more than 95,000 clones, about 90% observed once, and the top ten hold about 1.1%. Of note for this clone: The target antigen is unknown.

The chain is built from TRBV19 and TRBJ2-3; 7 positions match TRBD2. The starting material was peripheral blood, obtained on day 0 of AZD1222 vaccination. The clonotype originates from an adult in good health. CDR3 sequence (DNA): TGTGCCAGTAGTATGGGGAGGGTTGGCACAGATACGCAGTATTTT. Translated: CASSMGRVGTDTQYF.